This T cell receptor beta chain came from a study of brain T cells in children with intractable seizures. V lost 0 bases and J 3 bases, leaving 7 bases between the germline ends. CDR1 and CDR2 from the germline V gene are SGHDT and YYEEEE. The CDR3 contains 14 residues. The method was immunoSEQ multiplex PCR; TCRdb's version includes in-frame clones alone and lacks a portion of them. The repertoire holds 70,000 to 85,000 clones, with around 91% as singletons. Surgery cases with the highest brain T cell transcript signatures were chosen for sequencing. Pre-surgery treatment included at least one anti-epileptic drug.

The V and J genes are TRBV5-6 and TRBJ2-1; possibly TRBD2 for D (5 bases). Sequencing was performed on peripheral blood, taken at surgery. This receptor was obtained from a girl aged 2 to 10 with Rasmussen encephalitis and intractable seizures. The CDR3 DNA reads TGTGCCAGCAGCTTGGGTCGGGGCTACAATGAGCAGTTCTTC. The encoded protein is CASSLGRGYNEQFF.